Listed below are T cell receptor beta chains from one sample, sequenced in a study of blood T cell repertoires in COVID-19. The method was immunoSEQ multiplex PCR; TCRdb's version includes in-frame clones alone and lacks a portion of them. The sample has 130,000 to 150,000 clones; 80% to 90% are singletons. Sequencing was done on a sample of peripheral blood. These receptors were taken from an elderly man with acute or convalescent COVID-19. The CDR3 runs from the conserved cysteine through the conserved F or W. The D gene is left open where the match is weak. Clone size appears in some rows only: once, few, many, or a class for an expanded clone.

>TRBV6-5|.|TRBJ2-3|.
TGTGCCAGCTCCGGGCGGGGGCCCGTAGATACGCAGTATTTT
CASSGRGPVDTQYF
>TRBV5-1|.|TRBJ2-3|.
TGCGCCAGCAGTTCGGGCCCCTCAGCGGCAGATACGCAGTATTTT
CASSSGPSAADTQYF
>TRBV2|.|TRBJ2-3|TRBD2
TGTGCCAGCAGTGAATCCCTAGCGGGGGCTCGCACAGATACGCAGTATTTT
CASSESLAGARTDTQYF
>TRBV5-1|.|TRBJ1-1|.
TGCGCCAGCAGCTTGGCTTCAGGAGGCACTGAAGCTTTCTTT
CASSLASGGTEAFF
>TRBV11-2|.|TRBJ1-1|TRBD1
TGTGCCAGCAGCTTAAGGACAGGCAACACTGAAGCTTTCTTT
CASSLRTGNTEAFF
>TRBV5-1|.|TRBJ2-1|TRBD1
TGCGCCAGCAGCTTGGAGGGACAGGGGGCCGGCAATGAGCAGTTCTTC
CASSLEGQGAGNEQFF
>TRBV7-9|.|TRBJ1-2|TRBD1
TGTGCCAGCAGCCCTGCGGGACAGGGAGCCTACACCTTC
CASSPAGQGAYTF
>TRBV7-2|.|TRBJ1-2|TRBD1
TGTGCCAGCAGCCCTCAGGGACAGGGGATGGGCTACACCTTC
CASSPQGQGMGYTF
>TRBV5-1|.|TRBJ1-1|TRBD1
TGCGCCAGCAGCCTGGGACAGAAGATGAACACTGAAGCTTTCTTT
CASSLGQKMNTEAFF
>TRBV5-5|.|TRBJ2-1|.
TGTGCCAGCAGCCAAACCACTTCTAGCTCCTACAATGAGCAGTTCTTC
CASSQTTSSSYNEQFF
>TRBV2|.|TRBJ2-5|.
TGTGCCAGCAGGACGCTCGGGGAAAGCAATAACCAAGAGACCCAGTACTTC
CASRTLGESNNQETQYF
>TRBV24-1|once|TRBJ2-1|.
TGTGCCACCAGTGCCAAGACCGTAGCGTACAATGAGCAGTTCTTC
CATSAKTVAYNEQFF
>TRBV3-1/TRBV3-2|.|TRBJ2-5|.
TGTGCCAGCAGCCAAGTCGGGTCCCAGTACTTC
CASSQVGSQYF
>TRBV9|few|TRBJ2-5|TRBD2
TGTGCCAGCAGCTCGGGACTAGCGGGAGTTCCGGGGGAGACCCAGTACTTC
CASSSGLAGVPGETQYF
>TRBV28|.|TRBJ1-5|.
TGTGCCAGCAGTTACCGCGGAGGGAACCATCAGCCCCAGCATTTT
CASSYRGGNHQPQHF
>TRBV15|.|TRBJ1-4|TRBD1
TGTGCCACCAGCAGGGGACAGCTTAATGAAAAACTGTTTTTT
CATSRGQLNEKLFF
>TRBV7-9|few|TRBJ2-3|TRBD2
TGTGCCAGCAGCTTACTACTAGCGGGAGAAACAGATACGCAGTATTTT
CASSLLLAGETDTQYF
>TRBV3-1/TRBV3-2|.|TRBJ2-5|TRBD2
TGTGCCAGCAGCCACTCGGGGGGGCCGAAGACCCAGTACTTC
CASSHSGGPKTQYF
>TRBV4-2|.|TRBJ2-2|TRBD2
TGTGCCAGCAGCCCCAGGACTAGCGGGAGCGGGTACACCGGGGAGCTGTTTTTT
CASSPRTSGSGYTGELFF
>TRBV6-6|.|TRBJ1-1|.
TGTGCCAGCAGTTACTCGCCAGGTGGGGCCACTGAAGCTTTCTTT
CASSYSPGGATEAFF
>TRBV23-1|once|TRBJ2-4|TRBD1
TGCGCCACCAAGGGGCTGGGGGGACAGGAAGTTCGGGAAGCCAAAAACATTCAGTACTTC
CATKGLGGQEVREAKNIQYF
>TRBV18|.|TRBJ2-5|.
TGTGCCAGCAAGTCGACAGGAAAGTACCAAGAGACCCAGTACTTC
CASKSTGKYQETQYF
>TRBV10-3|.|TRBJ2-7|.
TGTGCCATCAGTGAACAGGGTTCCAACTACGAGCAGTACTTC
CAISEQGSNYEQYF
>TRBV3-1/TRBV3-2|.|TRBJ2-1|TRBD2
TGTGCCAGCAGCCACCGGGGGGGGCAAGTTAAGAATGAGCAGTTCTTC
CASSHRGGQVKNEQFF
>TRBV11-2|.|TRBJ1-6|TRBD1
TGTGCCAGCAGCTTGGGACAGGGCTCCTCACCCCTCCACTTT
CASSLGQGSSPLHF
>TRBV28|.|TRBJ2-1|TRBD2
TGTGCCAGCAGTTTAAGGGAGAGCGGGAGGCTTATATACAATGAGCAGTTCTTC
CASSLRESGRLIYNEQFF
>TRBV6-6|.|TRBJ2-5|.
TGTGCCAGCAGTTACAGTGGGGCCTACCAAGAGACCCAGTACTTC
CASSYSGAYQETQYF
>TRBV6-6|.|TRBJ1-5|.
TGTGCCAGCAGCTTTGACAGACTCAATCAGCCCCAGCATTTT
CASSFDRLNQPQHF
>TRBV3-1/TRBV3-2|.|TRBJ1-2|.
TGTGCCAGCAGCCAACTGTCCTATGGCTACACCTTC
CASSQLSYGYTF
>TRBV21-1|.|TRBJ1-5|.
TGTGCCAGCAGCAAAGTTGGGGGACTGAAATGGAATCAGCCCCAGCATTTT
CASSKVGGLKWNQPQHF
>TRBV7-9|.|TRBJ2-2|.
TGTGCCAGCAGCTCCCAGACAAACACGAACACCGGGGAGCTGTTTTTT
CASSSQTNTNTGELFF
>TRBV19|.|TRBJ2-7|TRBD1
TGTGCCAGTAGTATATTTGCCGAGACAGGGTATGAGCAGTACTTC
CASSIFAETGYEQYF
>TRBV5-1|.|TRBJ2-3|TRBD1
TGCGCCAGCAGCCCAGGGACAGGGGGAGATACGCAGTATTTT
CASSPGTGGDTQYF
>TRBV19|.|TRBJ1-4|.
TGTGCCAGTAGTATGGGAGAAGGAACAACTAATGAAAAACTGTTTTTT
CASSMGEGTTNEKLFF
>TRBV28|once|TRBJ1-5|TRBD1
TGTGCCAGCAGTTTTATGACAGGGTATAGCAATCAGCCCCAGCATTTT
CASSFMTGYSNQPQHF
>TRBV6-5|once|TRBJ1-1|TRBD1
TGTGCCAGCAGTTCCTCGATAACAGGGGGGACTGAAGCTTTCTTT
CASSSSITGGTEAFF
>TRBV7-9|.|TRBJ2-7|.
TGTGCCAGCAGCGTGACAGTTTCTTCCTACGAGCAGTACTTC
CASSVTVSSYEQYF
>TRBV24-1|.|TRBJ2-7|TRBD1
TGTGCCACCAGTGATTCCAGCCGGACAGGGGACGAGCAGTACTTC
CATSDSSRTGDEQYF
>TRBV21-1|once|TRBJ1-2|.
TGTGCCAGCAGCAATCGGGGGGGCTATGGCTACACCTTC
CASSNRGGYGYTF
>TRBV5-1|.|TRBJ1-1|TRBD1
TGCGCCAGCAGCCTACGGGACAGAGATATTAACACTGAAGCTTTCTTT
CASSLRDRDINTEAFF
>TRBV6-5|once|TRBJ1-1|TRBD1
TGTGCCAGCCACCCCGGACAGGGCGGCGCTGAAGCTTTCTTT
CASHPGQGGAEAFF
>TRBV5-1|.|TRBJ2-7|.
TGCGCCAGCAGCTTGGGTGAACGGGGCACAGGGTCCTACGAGCAGTACTTC
CASSLGERGTGSYEQYF
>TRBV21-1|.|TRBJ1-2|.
TGTGCCAGCAGCAAAGACAGACTACCCTATGGCTACACCTTC
CASSKDRLPYGYTF
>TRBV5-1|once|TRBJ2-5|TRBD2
TGCGCCAGCAGCGGAACTAGCGGGGGGCCCCTCGGGGAGACCCAGTACTTC
CASSGTSGGPLGETQYF